This TCR beta chain was observed in a study of control samples from healthy donors and cancer patients. Assay: immunoSEQ multiplex PCR; the TCRdb copy retains only in-frame clones and omits some. The sample contains fewer than 200,000 clones, 85% to 90% of which appear only once. V was cut by 2 bases and J by 6 bases, with 19 bases left in between. Looked up from germline, CDR1 is SGHVS and CDR2 is FQNEAQ. The CDR3 is 16 residues long. The source is a woman aged 45-59 years in good health. This rearrangement joins TRBV7-8 to TRBJ1-1; a weak D match, TRBD1 (5 bases). Sample: blood. The CDR3 nucleotides are TGTGCCAGCAGCTTACCACCAACAGGAACAGTCTCTGAAGCTTTCTTT. Amino acids: CASSLPPTGTVSEAFF.